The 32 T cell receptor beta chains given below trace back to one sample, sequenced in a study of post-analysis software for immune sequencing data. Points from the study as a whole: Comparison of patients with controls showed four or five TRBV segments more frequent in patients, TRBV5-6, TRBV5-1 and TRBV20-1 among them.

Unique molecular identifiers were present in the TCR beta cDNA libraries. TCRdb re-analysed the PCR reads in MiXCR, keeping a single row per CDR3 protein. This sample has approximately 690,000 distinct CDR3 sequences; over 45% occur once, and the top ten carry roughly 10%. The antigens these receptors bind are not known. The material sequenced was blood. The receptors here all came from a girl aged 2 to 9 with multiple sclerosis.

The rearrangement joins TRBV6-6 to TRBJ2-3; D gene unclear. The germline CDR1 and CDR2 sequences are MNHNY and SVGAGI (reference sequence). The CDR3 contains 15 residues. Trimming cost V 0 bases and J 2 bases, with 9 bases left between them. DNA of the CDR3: TGTGCCAGCAGTTACTCAAGGCAGGACACAGATACGCAGTATTTT. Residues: CASSYSRQDTDTQYF.

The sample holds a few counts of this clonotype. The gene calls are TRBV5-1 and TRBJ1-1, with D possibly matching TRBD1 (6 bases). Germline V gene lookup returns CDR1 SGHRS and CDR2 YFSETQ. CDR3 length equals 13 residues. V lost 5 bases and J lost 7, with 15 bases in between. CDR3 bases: TGCGCCAGCAGAAGGGGGACGGAGGATGAAGCTTTCTTT. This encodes CASRRGTEDEAFF.

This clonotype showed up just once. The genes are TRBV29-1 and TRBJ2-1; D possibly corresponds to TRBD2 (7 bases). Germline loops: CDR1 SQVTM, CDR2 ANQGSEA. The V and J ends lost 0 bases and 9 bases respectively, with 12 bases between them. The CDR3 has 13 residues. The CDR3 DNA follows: TGCAGCGTTGAAGATGAGCGGGACATTGAGCAGTTCTTC. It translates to CSVEDERDIEQFF.

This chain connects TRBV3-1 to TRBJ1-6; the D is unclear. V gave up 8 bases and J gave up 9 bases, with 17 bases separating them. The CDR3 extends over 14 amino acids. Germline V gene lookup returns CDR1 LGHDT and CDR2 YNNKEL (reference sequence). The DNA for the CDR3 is TGTGCCAGCCGGCGGGGAGGTGTTGGTTCACCCCTCCACTTT. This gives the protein CASRRGGVGSPLHF.

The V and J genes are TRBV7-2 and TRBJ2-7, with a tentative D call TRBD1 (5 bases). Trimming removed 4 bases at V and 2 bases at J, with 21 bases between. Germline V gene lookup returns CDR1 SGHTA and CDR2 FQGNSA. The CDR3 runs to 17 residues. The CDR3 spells CASSSIDSPIFTYEQYF. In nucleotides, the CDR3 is TGTGCCAGCAGCTCGATCGACAGCCCCATTTTCACCTACGAGCAGTACTTC.

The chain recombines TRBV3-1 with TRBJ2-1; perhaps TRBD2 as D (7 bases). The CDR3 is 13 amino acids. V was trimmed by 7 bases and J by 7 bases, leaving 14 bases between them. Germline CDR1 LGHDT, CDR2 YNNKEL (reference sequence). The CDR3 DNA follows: TGTGCCAGCACCCTACGGGGGGCTAATGAGCAGTTCTTC. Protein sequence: CASTLRGANEQFF.

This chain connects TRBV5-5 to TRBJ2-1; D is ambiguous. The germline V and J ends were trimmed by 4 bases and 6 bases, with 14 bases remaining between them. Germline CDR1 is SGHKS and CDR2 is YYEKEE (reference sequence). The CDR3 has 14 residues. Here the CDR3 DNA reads TGTGCCAGCAGCCGCGTCCGACTCATCAATGAGCAGTTCTTC. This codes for CASSRVRLINEQFF.

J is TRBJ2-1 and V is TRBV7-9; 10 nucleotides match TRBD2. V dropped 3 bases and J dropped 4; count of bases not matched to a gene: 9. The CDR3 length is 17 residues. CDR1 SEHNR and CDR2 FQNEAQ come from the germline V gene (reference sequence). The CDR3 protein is CASSFLGVSGRYNEQFF. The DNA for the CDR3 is TGTGCCAGCAGCTTCCTGGGGGTTAGCGGGAGGTACAATGAGCAGTTCTTC.

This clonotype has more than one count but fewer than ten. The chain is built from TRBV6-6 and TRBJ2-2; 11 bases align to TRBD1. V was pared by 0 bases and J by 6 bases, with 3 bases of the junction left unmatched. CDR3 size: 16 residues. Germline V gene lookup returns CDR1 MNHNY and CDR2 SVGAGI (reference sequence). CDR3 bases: TGTGCCAGCAGTTACTCCTTGGGACAGGGGGCCGGGGAGCTGTTTTTT. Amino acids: CASSYSLGQGAGELFF.

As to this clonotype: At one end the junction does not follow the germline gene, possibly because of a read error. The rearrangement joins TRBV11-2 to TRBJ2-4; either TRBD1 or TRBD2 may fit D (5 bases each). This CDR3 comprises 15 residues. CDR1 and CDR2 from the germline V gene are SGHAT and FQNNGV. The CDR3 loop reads CASSLGPGPNNIQYF. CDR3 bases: TGTGCCAGCAGCTTAGGGCCGGGACCCAATAACATTCAGTACTTC.

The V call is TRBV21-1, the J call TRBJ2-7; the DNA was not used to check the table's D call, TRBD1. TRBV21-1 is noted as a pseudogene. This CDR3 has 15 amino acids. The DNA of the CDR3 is TGTGCCAGCAGCGAGGACAGGGGGATTGTCTACGAGCAGTACTTC. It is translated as CASSEDRGIVYEQYF.

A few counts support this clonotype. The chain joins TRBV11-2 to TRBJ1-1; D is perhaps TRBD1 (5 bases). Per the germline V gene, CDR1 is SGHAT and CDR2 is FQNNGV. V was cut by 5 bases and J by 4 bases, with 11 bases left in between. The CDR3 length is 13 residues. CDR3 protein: CASSAQGGTEAFF. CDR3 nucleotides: TGTGCCAGCAGCGCCCAGGGTGGCACTGAAGCTTTCTTT.

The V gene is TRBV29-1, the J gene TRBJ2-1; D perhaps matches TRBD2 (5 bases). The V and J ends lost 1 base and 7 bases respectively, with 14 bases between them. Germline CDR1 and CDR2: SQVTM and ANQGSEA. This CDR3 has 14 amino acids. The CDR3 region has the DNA TGCAGCGTTGAAGTGGGCTTTAGGGAGAATGAGCAGTTCTTC. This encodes CSVEVGFRENEQFF.

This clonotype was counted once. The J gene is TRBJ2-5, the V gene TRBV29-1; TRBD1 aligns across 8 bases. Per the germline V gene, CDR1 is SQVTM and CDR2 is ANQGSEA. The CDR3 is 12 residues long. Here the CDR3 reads CNGDRGQETQYF. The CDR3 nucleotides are TGCAACGGCGACAGGGGCCAGGAGACCCAGTACTTC.

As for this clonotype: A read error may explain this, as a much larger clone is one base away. CDR3 sequence (DNA): TGTGCCAGCAGCTCTAGTAGCACAGATACGCAGTGTTTT. Its translation: CASSSSSTDTQCF. The rearrangement uses TRBV7-2 and TRBJ2-3, with D uncertain. Germline CDR1 and CDR2: SGHTA and FQGNSA. This CDR3 comprises 13 residues.

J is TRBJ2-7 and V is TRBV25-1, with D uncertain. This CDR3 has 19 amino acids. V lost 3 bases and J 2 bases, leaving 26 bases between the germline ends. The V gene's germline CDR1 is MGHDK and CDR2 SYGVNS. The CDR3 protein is CASSDRPPLPGSKAYEQYF. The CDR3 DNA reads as TGTGCCAGCAGTGATCGACCCCCACTACCGGGCTCCAAAGCCTACGAGCAGTACTTC.

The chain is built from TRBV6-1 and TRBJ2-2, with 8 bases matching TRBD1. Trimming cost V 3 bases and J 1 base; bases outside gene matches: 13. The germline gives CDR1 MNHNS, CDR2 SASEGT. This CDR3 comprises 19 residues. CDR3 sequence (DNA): TGTGCCAGCAGTGACCGCGCTTTTCGGGACAGGTTGAACACCGGGGAGCTGTTTTTT. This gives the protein CASSDRAFRDRLNTGELFF.

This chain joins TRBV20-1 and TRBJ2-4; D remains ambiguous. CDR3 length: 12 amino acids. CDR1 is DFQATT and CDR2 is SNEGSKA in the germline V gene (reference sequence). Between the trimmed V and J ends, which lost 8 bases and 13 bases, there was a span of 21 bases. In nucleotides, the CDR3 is TGCAGTCCCGGTTTACCCCTAGGAGAGCAGTACTTC. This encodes CSPGLPLGEQYF.

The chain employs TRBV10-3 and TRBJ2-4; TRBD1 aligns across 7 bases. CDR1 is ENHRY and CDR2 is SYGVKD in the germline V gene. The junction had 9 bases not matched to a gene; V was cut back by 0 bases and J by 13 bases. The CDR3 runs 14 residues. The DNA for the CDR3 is TGTGCCATCAGTGAGTCGACAGGGTCCTACGGGCAGTACTTC. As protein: CAISESTGSYGQYF.

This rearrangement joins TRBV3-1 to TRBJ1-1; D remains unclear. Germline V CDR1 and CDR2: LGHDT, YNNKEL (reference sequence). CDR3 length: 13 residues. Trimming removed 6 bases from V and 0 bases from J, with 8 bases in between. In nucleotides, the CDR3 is TGTGCCAGCAGTCCAACGATGAACACTGAAGCTTTCTTT. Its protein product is CASSPTMNTEAFF.

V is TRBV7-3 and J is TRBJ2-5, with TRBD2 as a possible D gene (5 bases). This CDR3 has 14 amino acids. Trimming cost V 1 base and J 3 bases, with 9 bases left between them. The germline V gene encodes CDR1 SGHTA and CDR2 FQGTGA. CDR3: CASSLKLEEETQYF. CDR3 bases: TGTGCCAGCAGCTTAAAGTTGGAGGAAGAGACCCAGTACTTC.

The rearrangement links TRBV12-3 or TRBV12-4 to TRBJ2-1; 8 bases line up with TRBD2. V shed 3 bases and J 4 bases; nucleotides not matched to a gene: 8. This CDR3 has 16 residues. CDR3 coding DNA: TGTGCCAGCAGTTTCGGAGCGGGAGCTGCGTACAATGAGCAGTTCTTC. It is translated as CASSFGAGAAYNEQFF.

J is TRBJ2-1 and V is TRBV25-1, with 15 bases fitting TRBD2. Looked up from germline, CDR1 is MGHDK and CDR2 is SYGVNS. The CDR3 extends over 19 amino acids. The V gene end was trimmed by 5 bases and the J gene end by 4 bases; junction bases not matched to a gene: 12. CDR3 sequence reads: CASSNLRMGLAGGYNEQFF. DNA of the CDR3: TGTGCCAGCAGTAACCTTAGGATGGGACTAGCGGGGGGTTACAATGAGCAGTTCTTC. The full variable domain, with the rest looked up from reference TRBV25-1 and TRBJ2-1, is EADIYQTPRYLVIGTGKKITLECSQTMGHDKMYWYQQDPGMELHLIHYSYGVNSTEKGDLSSESTVSRIRTEHFPLTLESARPSHTSQYLCASSNLRMGLAGGYNEQFFGPGTRLTVL.

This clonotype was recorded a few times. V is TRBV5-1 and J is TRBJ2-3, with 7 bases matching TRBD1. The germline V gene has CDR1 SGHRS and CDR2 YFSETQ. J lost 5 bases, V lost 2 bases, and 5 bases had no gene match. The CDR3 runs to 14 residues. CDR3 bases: TGCGCCAGCAGCTTAACCGGGACAGAAGATACGCAGTATTTT. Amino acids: CASSLTGTEDTQYF.

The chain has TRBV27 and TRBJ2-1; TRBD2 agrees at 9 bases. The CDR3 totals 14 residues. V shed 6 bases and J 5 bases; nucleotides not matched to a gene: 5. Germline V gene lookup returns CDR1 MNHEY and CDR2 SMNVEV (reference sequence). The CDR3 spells CASRLREGHNEQFF. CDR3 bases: TGTGCCAGCAGATTGCGGGAGGGCCACAATGAGCAGTTCTTC.

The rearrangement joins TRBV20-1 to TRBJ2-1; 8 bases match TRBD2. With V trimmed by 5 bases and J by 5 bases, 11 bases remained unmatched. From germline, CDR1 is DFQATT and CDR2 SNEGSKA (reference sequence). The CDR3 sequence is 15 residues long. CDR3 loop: CSAYQPGTSNNEQFF. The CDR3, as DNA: TGCAGTGCTTACCAGCCCGGGACTAGTAACAATGAGCAGTTCTTC.

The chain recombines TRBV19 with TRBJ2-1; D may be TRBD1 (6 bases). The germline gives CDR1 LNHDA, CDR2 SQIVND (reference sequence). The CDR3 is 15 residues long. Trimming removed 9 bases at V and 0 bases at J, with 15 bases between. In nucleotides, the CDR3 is TGTGCCAGCTTAAAGGGGGAAGGCTCCTACAATGAGCAGTTCTTC. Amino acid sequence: CASLKGEGSYNEQFF.

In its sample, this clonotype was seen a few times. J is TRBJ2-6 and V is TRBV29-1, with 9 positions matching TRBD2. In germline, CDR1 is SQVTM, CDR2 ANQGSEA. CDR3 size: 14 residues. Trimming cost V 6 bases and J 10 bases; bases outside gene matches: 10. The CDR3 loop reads CSVTRLAEGNVLTF. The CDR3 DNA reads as TGCAGCGTCACTAGACTAGCGGAGGGGAACGTCCTGACTTTC. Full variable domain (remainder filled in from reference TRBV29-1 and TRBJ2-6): SAVISQKPSRDICQRGTSLTIQCQVDSQVTMMFWYRQQPGQSLTLIATANQGSEATYESGFVIDKFPISRPNLTFSTLTVSNMSPEDSSIYLCSVTRLAEGNVLTFGAGSRLTVL.

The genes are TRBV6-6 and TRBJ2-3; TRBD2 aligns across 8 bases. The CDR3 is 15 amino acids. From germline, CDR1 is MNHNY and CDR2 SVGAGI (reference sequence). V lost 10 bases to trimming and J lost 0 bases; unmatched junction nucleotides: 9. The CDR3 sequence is CATDTSGQSTDTQYF. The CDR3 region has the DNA TGTGCCACCGACACTAGCGGCCAAAGCACAGATACGCAGTATTTT.

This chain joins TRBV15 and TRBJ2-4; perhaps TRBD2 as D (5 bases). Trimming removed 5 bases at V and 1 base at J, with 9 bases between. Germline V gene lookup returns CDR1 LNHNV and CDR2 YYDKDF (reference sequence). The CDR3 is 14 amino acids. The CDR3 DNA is TGTGCCACCAGCCCGGAGGTGGCCAAAAACATTCAGTACTTC. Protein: CATSPEVAKNIQYF.

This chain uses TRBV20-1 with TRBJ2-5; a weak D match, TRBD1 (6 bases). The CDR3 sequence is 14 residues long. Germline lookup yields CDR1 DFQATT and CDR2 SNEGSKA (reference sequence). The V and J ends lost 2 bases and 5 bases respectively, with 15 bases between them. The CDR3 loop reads CSARLGAPGETQYF. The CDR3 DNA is TGCAGTGCTAGATTGGGGGCCCCGGGGGAGACCCAGTACTTC.

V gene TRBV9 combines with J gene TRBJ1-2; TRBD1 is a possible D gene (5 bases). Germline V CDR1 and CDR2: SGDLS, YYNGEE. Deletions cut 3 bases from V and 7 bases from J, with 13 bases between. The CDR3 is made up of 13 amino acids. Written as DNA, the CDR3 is TGTGCCAGCAGCGCCGGGGGGGGGAGTGGCTACACCTTC. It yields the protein CASSAGGGSGYTF.